The 10 T cell receptor beta chains listed next were all sequenced from one sample in a study of blood T cell repertoires in COVID-19. Data came from immunoSEQ multiplex PCR; TCRdb stores just in-frame clones and leaves some out. Among roughly 180,000 clones listed, roughly nine tenths were seen once. Sequenced input: PBMCs or T cells enriched from blood (not recorded which). The receptor set was obtained from a woman in her twenties or thirties who had recovered from COVID-19.

The V call is TRBV6-5, the J call TRBJ1-5; D remains ambiguous. The V end was cut by 7 bases, the J end by 6 bases, with 16 bases between. Germline V gene lookup returns CDR1 MNHEY and CDR2 SVGAGI. This CDR3 is 14 amino acids long. The CDR3 sequence is CASNHGRGPQPQHF. CDR3 nucleotides: TGTGCCAGCAACCACGGGAGAGGGCCTCAGCCCCAGCATTTT.

The CDR3 spells CASSEVQGGYGYTF. The CDR3 DNA is TGTGCCAGCAGTGAAGTACAGGGCGGTTATGGCTACACCTTC. This chain uses TRBV25-1 with TRBJ1-2; D is perhaps TRBD1 (6 bases). The V and J ends lost 2 bases and 5 bases respectively, with 12 bases between them. Looked up from germline, CDR1 is MGHDK and CDR2 is SYGVNS. This CDR3 spans 14 amino acids.

There are a few counts of this clone. The J gene is TRBJ2-7, the V gene TRBV14; D call uncertain. The germline V and J ends were trimmed by 2 bases and 5 bases, with 10 bases remaining between them. Germline V CDR1 and CDR2: SGHDN, FVKESK. The CDR3 covers 13 residues. CDR3 sequence (DNA): TGTGCCAGCAGCCAATCTTGGCTCCACGAGCAGTACTTC. Its translation is CASSQSWLHEQYF.

This chain uses TRBV24-1 with TRBJ2-3; 9 bases match TRBD2. The CDR3 consists of 16 residues. The V and J ends lost 1 base and 7 bases, in that order; junction bases with no gene match: 8. The germline V gene encodes CDR1 KGHDR and CDR2 SFDVKD. CDR3 protein: CATSDFKAGGANTQYF. CDR3 nucleotide sequence: TGTGCCACCAGTGATTTTAAGGCGGGAGGGGCTAATACGCAGTATTTT.

This clone has more than one count but fewer than ten. The chain links TRBV6-5 to TRBJ1-2; possible D gene TRBD1, 5 bases. The CDR3 runs 13 residues. CDR1 and CDR2 from the germline V gene are MNHEY and SVGAGI. The germline V and J ends were trimmed by 3 bases and 3 bases, with 8 bases remaining between them. This CDR3 is CASSYGHDYGYTF. CDR3 in DNA: TGTGCCAGCAGTTATGGACACGACTATGGCTACACCTTC.

This chain connects TRBV10-2 to TRBJ2-7, with D perhaps matching TRBD1 (6 bases). The V and J ends lost 4 bases and 2 bases respectively, with 9 bases between them. CDR3 length: 13 amino acids. Germline CDR1 reads WSHSY; CDR2 reads SAAADI. CDR3 bases: TGCGCCAGCAGTGTTCAGGGGACCTACGAGCAGTACTTC. Translated, it gives CASSVQGTYEQYF.

The gene calls are TRBV10-2 and TRBJ1-4; 10 nucleotides line up with TRBD1. Trimming at V came to 7 bases and at J to 0 bases, leaving 2 bases not matched to a gene. CDR1 and CDR2 (germline): WSHSY, SAAADI. The CDR3 covers 15 residues. CDR3 nucleotide sequence: TGCGCCAGCAAGGACAGGGGGGCAACTAATGAAAAACTGTTTTTT. It yields the protein CASKDRGATNEKLFF.

The chain has TRBV30 and TRBJ2-3; tentatively, D is TRBD2 (6 bases). V gave up 2 bases and J gave up 1 base, with 10 bases separating them. Germline V gene sequence: CDR1 GTSNPN, CDR2 SVGIG (reference sequence). The CDR3 is 14 residues long. The CDR3, as DNA: TGTGCCTGGAGTTGGGTAGCGGGCACAGATACGCAGTATTTT. Protein: CAWSWVAGTDTQYF.

The chain combines TRBV9 with TRBJ2-6; possible D gene TRBD1, 6 bases. The V gene lost 0 bases and the J gene lost 4 bases, with 11 bases spanning the gap. CDR1 SGDLS and CDR2 YYNGEE come from the germline V gene. This CDR3 is built from 16 residues. The CDR3 DNA reads TGTGCCAGCAGCGTAGAAAGGACAGTAGGGGCCAACGTCCTGACTTTC. Its protein product is CASSVERTVGANVLTF.

The rearrangement uses TRBV19 and TRBJ1-4; 7 bases line up with TRBD1. CDR1 is LNHDA and CDR2 is SQIVND in the germline V gene (reference sequence). Trimming took 10 bases from V and 8 from J; bases not matched to a gene: 7. This CDR3 has 12 amino acids. CDR3 in amino acids: CATRQGKEKLFF. The CDR3 nucleotides read TGTGCCACTCGACAGGGAAAGGAAAAACTGTTTTTT.